Below, 25 T cell receptor beta chains from the same sample are listed, as sequenced in a study of cytomegalovirus exposure and HLA in healthy donors. The PCR was carried out with 60 Vbeta primers and 13 Jbeta primers. TCRdb keeps only in-frame clones here, not all; method: immunoSEQ multiplex PCR. The sample lists around 94,000 clones; 65% to 85% were seen once. The sample consisted of PBMCs. The origin of the receptors is a woman aged 55-69 years in good health and CMV-seropositive.

In its sample, this clone was seen once. This sequence joins TRBV5-1 and TRBJ2-3, with a weak D call TRBD1 (6 bases). Trimming removed 4 bases from V and 8 bases from J, with 11 bases in between. This CDR3 comprises 12 residues. Germline V gene data show CDR1 as SGHRS and CDR2 as YFSETQ. DNA for the CDR3: TGCGCCAGCAGCCCGGGACATGGTACGCAGTATTTT. This gives the protein CASSPGHGTQYF. The full variable domain, completed using reference TRBV5-1 and TRBJ2-3, is KAGVTQTPRYLIKTRGQQVTLSCSPISGHRSVSWYQQTPGQGLQFLFEYFSETQRNKGNFPGRFSGRQFSNSRSEMNVSTLELGDSALYLCASSPGHGTQYFGPGTRLTVL.

The chain's CDR3 is CASSSRTSGVQETQYF. The CDR3 DNA follows: TGTGCCAGCAGCTCTCGGACTTCTGGCGTCCAAGAGACCCAGTACTTC. The chain is built from TRBV9 and TRBJ2-5; TRBD2 might be the D (5 bases). Trimming left V 4 bases short and J 1 base short, with 17 bases between. CDR3 size: 16 residues. Germline V gives CDR1 SGDLS, CDR2 YYNGEE.

The rearrangement links TRBV27 to TRBJ1-1; 9 positions match TRBD1. The length of the CDR3 is 16 residues. Germline V lookup: CDR1 MNHEY, CDR2 SMNVEV (reference sequence). V gave up 5 bases and J gave up 1 base; unmatched junction bases: 8. The CDR3, as DNA: TGTGCCAGCAGTCAACGGACAGGGGCTTCGAACACTGAAGCTTTCTTT. As protein: CASSQRTGASNTEAFF.

The rearrangement joins TRBV7-3 to TRBJ2-2; 10 nucleotides align to TRBD2. V shed 6 bases and J 4 bases; nucleotides not matched to a gene: 2. Germline-derived CDR1 and CDR2 are SGHTA and FQGTGA. The CDR3 has 14 amino acids. In nucleotides, the CDR3 is TGTGCCAGCAGAATAGCGGGAGGCACCGGGGAGCTGTTTTTT. Translating it yields CASRIAGGTGELFF.

The CDR3 DNA sequence: TGTGCCAGCAGACAGGGACAGCTGAACACTGAAGCTTTCTTT. Encoded protein: CASRQGQLNTEAFF. The chain couples TRBV6-6 to TRBJ1-1; TRBD1 agrees at 7 bases. The CDR3 is 14 residues long. V shed 6 bases, J shed 0 bases, and the junction held 4 bases outside the gene matches. CDR1 is MNHNY, CDR2 SVGAGI, per germline (reference sequence).

The chain links TRBV6-5 to TRBJ2-2, with 11 bases aligning to TRBD2. CDR3 length: 15 amino acids. The V and J ends lost 4 bases and 3 bases, in that order; junction bases with no gene match: 1. The germline V gene has CDR1 MNHEY and CDR2 SVGAGI. The CDR3 protein is CASSWGLADTGELFF. In nucleotides, the CDR3 is TGTGCCAGCAGTTGGGGACTAGCGGACACCGGGGAGCTGTTTTTT.

The rearrangement links TRBV7-3 to TRBJ2-3; no definite D call. Trimming cost V 0 bases and J 0 bases, with 4 bases left between them. Germline CDR1 and CDR2: SGHTA and FQGTGA. The CDR3 spans 14 residues. CDR3 coding DNA: TGTGCCAGCAGCTTAACAGCTAGCACAGATACGCAGTATTTT. It is translated as CASSLTASTDTQYF.

The V gene is TRBV30, the J gene TRBJ2-3, with TRBD1 as a possible D gene (6 bases). Trimming pared 0 bases from V and 5 bases from J, leaving 6 bases between. The CDR3 spans 12 residues. Germline V gene data show CDR1 as GTSNPN and CDR2 as SVGIG (reference sequence). DNA for the CDR3: TGTGCCTGGAGTGTACAGGGAGATACGCAGTATTTT. This encodes CAWSVQGDTQYF.

The table lists this clone with a few counts. The rearrangement links TRBV4-1 to TRBJ2-1; 8 nucleotides align to TRBD1. The CDR3 covers 14 residues. Trimming at V came to 4 bases and at J to 8 bases, leaving 7 bases not matched to a gene. Per germline, CDR1 MGHRA and CDR2 YSYEKL. For the CDR3, the DNA is TGCGCCAGCAGCCTTGCCCCAGGGGGCCATGAGCAGTTCTTC. Protein product: CASSLAPGGHEQFF.

In nucleotides, the CDR3 is TGCAGCGTTGCGCGACAACTGAAGAACACTGAAGCTTTCTTT. Its protein product is CSVARQLKNTEAFF. The rearrangement joins TRBV29-1 to TRBJ1-1; D remains unclear. Per the germline V gene, CDR1 is SQVTM and CDR2 is ANQGSEA. V was shortened by 4 bases and J by 1 base, with 13 bases between the two germline ends. This CDR3 region has 14 residues.

The chain carries TRBV20-1 and TRBJ1-4, with 7 bases that match TRBD1. Per germline, CDR1 DFQATT and CDR2 SNEGSKA (reference sequence). The V gene end was trimmed by 3 bases and the J gene end by 8 bases; junction bases not matched to a gene: 0. The CDR3 contains 11 residues. This chain's CDR3 is CSASRGEKLFF. CDR3 DNA: TGCAGTGCTAGCAGGGGGGAAAAACTGTTTTTT.

The chain is built from TRBV5-6 and TRBJ2-2; TRBD1 agrees at 7 bases. CDR1 is SGHDT, CDR2 YYEEEE, per germline. This CDR3 has 15 amino acids. The trim removed 2 bases at V and 1 base at J, leaving 2 bases unmatched. The CDR3 coding sequence is TGTGCCAGCAGCTTTGGACAGGTGAACACCGGGGAGCTGTTTTTT. Protein product: CASSFGQVNTGELFF.

The chain carries TRBV27 and TRBJ2-7; 10 bases are a match to TRBD2. Germline V gives CDR1 MNHEY, CDR2 SMNVEV (reference sequence). The CDR3 totals 17 residues. Unmatched junction bases numbered 13, after V lost 6 bases and J lost 2 bases. CDR3: CASRSRSSGSGPYEQYF. CDR3 nucleotide sequence: TGTGCCAGCAGATCCAGGTCTAGCGGGAGTGGGCCCTACGAGCAGTACTTC.

V gene TRBV5-1 combines with J gene TRBJ2-3, with 11 bases matching TRBD2. Trimming took 5 bases from V and 2 from J; bases not matched to a gene: 7. Germline CDR1 SGHRS, CDR2 YFSETQ. This CDR3 has 16 amino acids. CDR3 DNA: TGCGCCAGCAGAGACGGGACTAGCGGACCCACAGATACGCAGTATTTT. Amino acids: CASRDGTSGPTDTQYF.

This clone was seen a handful of times. The rearrangement joins TRBV6-6 to TRBJ1-5, with D hard to call. Between the trimmed V and J ends, which lost 2 bases and 2 bases, there was a span of 7 bases. This CDR3 comprises 14 residues. The germline gives CDR1 MNHNY, CDR2 SVGAGI (reference sequence). Here the CDR3 reads CASSYPEGNQPQHF. The DNA of the CDR3 is TGTGCCAGCAGTTACCCGGAGGGCAATCAGCCCCAGCATTTT.

The chain uses TRBV28 and TRBJ1-5; perhaps TRBD1 as D (6 bases). The germline gives CDR1 MDHEN, CDR2 SYDVKM. With 6 bases removed from V and 2 bases from J, the gap between germline ends came to 8 bases. The CDR3 length is 13 residues. The CDR3 nucleotides are TGTGCCAGCAGGGACAGACGCAATCAGCCCCAGCATTTT. It encodes CASRDRRNQPQHF.

V and J are TRBV30 and TRBJ2-5; TRBD2 aligns across 9 bases. CDR1 and CDR2 from the germline V gene are GTSNPN and SVGIG (reference sequence). Trimming removed 3 bases from V and 4 bases from J; junction bases left unmatched: 3. The CDR3 runs 13 residues. The CDR3 protein is CAWRAAGGETQYF. The CDR3 DNA follows: TGTGCCTGGAGGGCAGCGGGGGGAGAGACCCAGTACTTC.

This chain joins TRBV5-1 and TRBJ1-2; D is unresolved. Per the germline V gene, CDR1 is SGHRS and CDR2 is YFSETQ. V gave up 1 base and J gave up 7 bases, with 11 bases separating them. The CDR3 loop spans 13 amino acids. The CDR3 is CASSLWENRGYTF. CDR3 coding DNA: TGCGCCAGCAGCTTGTGGGAGAACCGTGGCTACACCTTC. Variable domain in full (rest from reference TRBV5-1 and TRBJ1-2): KAGVTQTPRYLIKTRGQQVTLSCSPISGHRSVSWYQQTPGQGLQFLFEYFSETQRNKGNFPGRFSGRQFSNSRSEMNVSTLELGDSALYLCASSLWENRGYTFGSGTRLTVV.

V and J are TRBV10-3 and TRBJ1-2; no definite D call. The germline gives CDR1 ENHRY, CDR2 SYGVKD. This CDR3 is 16 amino acids long. V was shortened by 6 bases and J by 7 bases, with 24 bases between the two germline ends. The CDR3 nucleotides read TGTGCCATCAGGGGCCGTTTCGCCCCCAGTGAGGGTGGCTACACCTTC. It is translated as CAIRGRFAPSEGGYTF.

The rearrangement joins TRBV14 to TRBJ2-3; possibly TRBD1 for D (5 bases). Trimming stripped 1 base from V and 5 bases from J, with 19 bases between. The germline V gene encodes CDR1 SGHDN and CDR2 FVKESK. This CDR3 is built from 17 residues. The CDR3 loop is CASSQGILGRAKDTQYF. The DNA for the CDR3 is TGTGCCAGCAGCCAAGGAATTCTCGGCAGGGCAAAAGATACGCAGTATTTT.

The rearrangement links TRBV29-1 to TRBJ2-3; D is possibly TRBD2 (6 bases). CDR3 length: 13 residues. Trimming cost V 6 bases and J 4 bases, with 14 bases left between them. CDR1 and CDR2 (germline): SQVTM, ANQGSEA. CDR3 in DNA: TGCAGCGTGGGGACTCGACTATCAGATACGCAGTATTTT. This encodes CSVGTRLSDTQYF.

The chain links TRBV5-4 to TRBJ2-1, with 11 bases matching TRBD2. Germline lookup yields CDR1 SGHNT and CDR2 YYREEE (reference sequence). Trimming cost V 4 bases and J 7 bases; bases outside gene matches: 10. This CDR3 has 16 residues. The CDR3 reads CASSEIAGGSWNEQFF. CDR3 sequence (DNA): TGTGCCAGCAGCGAGATAGCGGGAGGGAGTTGGAATGAGCAGTTCTTC.

The CDR3 DNA reads as TGTGCCAGCAGCAAGGGACTAGCGGGAGGTGAGCAGTACTTC. This gives the protein CASSKGLAGGEQYF. The V gene is TRBV9, the J gene TRBJ2-7; 15 nucleotides align to TRBD2. Trimming took 4 bases from V and 7 from J; bases not matched to a gene: 3. Germline V gives CDR1 SGDLS, CDR2 YYNGEE. The length of the CDR3 is 14 residues.

The genes are TRBV10-3 and TRBJ2-7; the match to TRBD1 covers 9 bases. The CDR3 contains 15 residues. V dropped 6 bases and J dropped 4; count of bases not matched to a gene: 10. Germline V CDR1 and CDR2: ENHRY, SYGVKD. CDR3 amino acids: CAIRAMTGGVYEQYF. The CDR3 DNA follows: TGTGCCATCAGAGCTATGACAGGGGGTGTGTACGAGCAGTACTTC.

The chain uses TRBV19 and TRBJ1-5, with 9 bases fitting TRBD1. Per the germline V gene, CDR1 is LNHDA and CDR2 is SQIVND (reference sequence). The J segment lost 4 bases and the V segment lost 4 bases, leaving 5 bases of the junction unmatched. This CDR3 spans 15 amino acids. As DNA, the CDR3 is TGTGCCAGTAGTACCTGGGACAGGGCAAATCAGCCCCAGCATTTT. Protein: CASSTWDRANQPQHF. Variable domain in full (rest from reference TRBV19 and TRBJ1-5): DGGITQSPKYLFRKEGQNVTLSCEQNLNHDAMYWYRQDPGQGLRLIYYSQIVNDFQKGDIAEGYSVSREKKESFPLTVTSAQKNPTAFYLCASSTWDRANQPQHFGDGTRLSIL.